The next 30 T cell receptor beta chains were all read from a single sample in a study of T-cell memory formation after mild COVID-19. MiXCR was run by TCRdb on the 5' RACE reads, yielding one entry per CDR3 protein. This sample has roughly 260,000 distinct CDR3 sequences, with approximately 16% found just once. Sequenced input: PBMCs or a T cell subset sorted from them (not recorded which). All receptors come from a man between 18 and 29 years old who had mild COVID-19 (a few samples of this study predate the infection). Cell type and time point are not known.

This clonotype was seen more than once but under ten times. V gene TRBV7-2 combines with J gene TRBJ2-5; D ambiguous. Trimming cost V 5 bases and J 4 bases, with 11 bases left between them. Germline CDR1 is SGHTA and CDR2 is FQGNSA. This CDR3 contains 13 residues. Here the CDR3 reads CASSPLMGETQYF. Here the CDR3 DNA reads TGTGCCAGCAGCCCCTTGATGGGAGAGACCCAGTACTTC.

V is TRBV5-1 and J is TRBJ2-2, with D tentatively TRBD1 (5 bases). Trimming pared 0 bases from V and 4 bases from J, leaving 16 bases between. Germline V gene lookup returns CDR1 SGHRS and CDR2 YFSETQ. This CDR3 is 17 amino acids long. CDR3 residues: CASSLGAQKGFTGELFF. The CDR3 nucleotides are TGCGCCAGCAGCTTGGGTGCCCAGAAGGGGTTCACCGGGGAGCTGTTTTTT. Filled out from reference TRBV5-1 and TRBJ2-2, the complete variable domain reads KAGVTQTPRYLIKTRGQQVTLSCSPISGHRSVSWYQQTPGQGLQFLFEYFSETQRNKGNFPGRFSGRQFSNSRSEMNVSTLELGDSALYLCASSLGAQKGFTGELFFGEGSRLTVL.

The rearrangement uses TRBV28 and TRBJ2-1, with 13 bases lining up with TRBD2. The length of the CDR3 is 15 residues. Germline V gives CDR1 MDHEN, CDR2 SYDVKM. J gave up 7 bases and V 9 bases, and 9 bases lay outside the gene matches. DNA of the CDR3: TGTGCCAGTCGAGAGGAACTAGCGGGAGGGAATGAGCAGTTCTTC. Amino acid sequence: CASREELAGGNEQFF.

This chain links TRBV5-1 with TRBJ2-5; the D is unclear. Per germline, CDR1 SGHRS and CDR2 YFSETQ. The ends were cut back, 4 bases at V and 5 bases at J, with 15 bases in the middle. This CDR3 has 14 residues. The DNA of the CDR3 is TGCGCCAGCAGCAGGGCTCGCGCCGGCGAGACCCAGTACTTC. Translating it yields CASSRARAGETQYF.

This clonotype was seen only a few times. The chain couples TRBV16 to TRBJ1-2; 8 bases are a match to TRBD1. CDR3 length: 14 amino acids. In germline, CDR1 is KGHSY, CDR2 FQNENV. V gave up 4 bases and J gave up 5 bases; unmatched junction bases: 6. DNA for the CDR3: TGTGCCAGCAGCCTCGACAGGGGAGGGTATGGCTACACCTTC. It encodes CASSLDRGGYGYTF.

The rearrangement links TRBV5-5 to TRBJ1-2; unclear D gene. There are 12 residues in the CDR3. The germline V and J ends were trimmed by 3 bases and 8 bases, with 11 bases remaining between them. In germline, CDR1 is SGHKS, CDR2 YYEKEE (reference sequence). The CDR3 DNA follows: TGTGCCAGCAGCTACGACGGCGGCGGCTACACCTTC. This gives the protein CASSYDGGGYTF.

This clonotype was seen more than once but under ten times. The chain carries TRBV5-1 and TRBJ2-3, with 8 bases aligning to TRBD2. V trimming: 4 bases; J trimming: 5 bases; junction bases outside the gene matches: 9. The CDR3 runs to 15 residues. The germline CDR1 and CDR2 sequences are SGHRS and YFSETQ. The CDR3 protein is CASSPIAGRGDTQYF. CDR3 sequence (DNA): TGCGCCAGCAGCCCGATAGCGGGGCGAGGAGATACGCAGTATTTT.

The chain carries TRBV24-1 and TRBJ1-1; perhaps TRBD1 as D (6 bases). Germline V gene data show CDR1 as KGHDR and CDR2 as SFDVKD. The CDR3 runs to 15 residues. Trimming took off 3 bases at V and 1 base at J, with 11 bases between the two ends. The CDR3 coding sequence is TGTGCCACCAGTGATCCCACGACAGGGAACACTGAAGCTTTCTTT. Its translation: CATSDPTTGNTEAFF.

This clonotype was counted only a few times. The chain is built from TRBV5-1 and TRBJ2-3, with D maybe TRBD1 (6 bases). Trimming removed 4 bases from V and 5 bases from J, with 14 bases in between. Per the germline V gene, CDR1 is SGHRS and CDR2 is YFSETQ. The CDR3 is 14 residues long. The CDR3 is CASSPNQGQDTQYF. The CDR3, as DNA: TGCGCCAGCAGCCCCAACCAGGGGCAAGATACGCAGTATTTT.

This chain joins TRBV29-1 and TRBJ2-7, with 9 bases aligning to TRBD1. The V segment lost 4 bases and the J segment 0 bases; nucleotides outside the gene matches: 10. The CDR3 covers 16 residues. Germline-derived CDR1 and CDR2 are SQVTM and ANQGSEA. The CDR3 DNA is TGCAGCGTTGTAATCTGGGGGACAGGGAGCTCCTACGAGCAGTACTTC. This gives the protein CSVVIWGTGSSYEQYF.

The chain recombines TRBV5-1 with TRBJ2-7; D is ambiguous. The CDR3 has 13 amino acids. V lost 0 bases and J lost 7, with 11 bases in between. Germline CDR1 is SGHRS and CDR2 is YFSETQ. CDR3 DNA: TGCGCCAGCAGCTTGGCCGGACGCTCGGAGCAGTACGTC. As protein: CASSLAGRSEQYV.

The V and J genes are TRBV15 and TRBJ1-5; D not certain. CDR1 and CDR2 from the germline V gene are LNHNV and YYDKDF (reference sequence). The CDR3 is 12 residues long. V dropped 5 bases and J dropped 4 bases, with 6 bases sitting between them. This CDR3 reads CATSGLNQPQHF. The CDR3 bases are TGTGCCACCAGCGGCTTAAATCAGCCCCAGCATTTT.

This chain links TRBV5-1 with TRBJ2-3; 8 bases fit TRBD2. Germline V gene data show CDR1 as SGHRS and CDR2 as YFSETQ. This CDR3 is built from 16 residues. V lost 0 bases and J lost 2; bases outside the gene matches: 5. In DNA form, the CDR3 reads TGCGCCAGCAGCTTGGCCATTAGCGGGAACACAGATACGCAGTATTTT. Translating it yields CASSLAISGNTDTQYF. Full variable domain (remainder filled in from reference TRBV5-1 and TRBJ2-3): KAGVTQTPRYLIKTRGQQVTLSCSPISGHRSVSWYQQTPGQGLQFLFEYFSETQRNKGNFPGRFSGRQFSNSRSEMNVSTLELGDSALYLCASSLAISGNTDTQYFGPGTRLTVL.

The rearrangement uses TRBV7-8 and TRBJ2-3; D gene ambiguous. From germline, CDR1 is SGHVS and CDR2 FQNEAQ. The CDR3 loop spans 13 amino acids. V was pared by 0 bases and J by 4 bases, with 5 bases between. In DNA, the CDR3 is TGTGCCAGCAGCTTAGCGGAAGCAGATACGCAGTATTTT. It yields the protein CASSLAEADTQYF.

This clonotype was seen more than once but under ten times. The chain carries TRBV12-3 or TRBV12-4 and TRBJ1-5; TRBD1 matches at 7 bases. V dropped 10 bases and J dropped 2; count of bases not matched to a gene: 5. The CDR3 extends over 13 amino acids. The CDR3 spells CATRGQGNQPQHF. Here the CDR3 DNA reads TGTGCCACCCGTGGACAGGGCAATCAGCCCCAGCATTTT.

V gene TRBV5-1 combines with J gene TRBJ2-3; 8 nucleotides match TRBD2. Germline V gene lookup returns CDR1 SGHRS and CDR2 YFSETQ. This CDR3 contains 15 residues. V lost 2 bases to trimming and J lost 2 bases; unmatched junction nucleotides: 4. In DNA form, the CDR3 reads TGCGCCAGCAGCTTAGCGGGGGCTCTCACAGATACGCAGTATTTT. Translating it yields CASSLAGALTDTQYF.

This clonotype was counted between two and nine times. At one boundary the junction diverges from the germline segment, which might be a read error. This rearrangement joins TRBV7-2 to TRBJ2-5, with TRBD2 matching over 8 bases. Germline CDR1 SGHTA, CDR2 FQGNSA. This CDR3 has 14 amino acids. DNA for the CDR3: TGTGCCAGCAGCTTAACACTAGCGGAAGGGGGTTTAAACTTC. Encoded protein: CASSLTLAEGGLNF.

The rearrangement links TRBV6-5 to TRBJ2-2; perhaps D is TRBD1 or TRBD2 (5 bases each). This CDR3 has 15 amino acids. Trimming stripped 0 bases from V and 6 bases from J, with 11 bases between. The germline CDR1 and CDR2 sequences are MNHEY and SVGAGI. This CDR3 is CASSYSGVIAGELFF. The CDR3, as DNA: TGTGCCAGCAGTTACTCGGGGGTAATCGCCGGGGAGCTGTTTTTT.

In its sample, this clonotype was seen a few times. The CDR3 DNA is TGTGCCAGCAGGGACCCTTCCAAAGCGCAGTATTTT. Encoded protein: CASRDPSKAQYF. The V gene is TRBV6-2 or TRBV6-3, the J gene TRBJ2-3; no clear D. The CDR3 has 12 amino acids. Germline CDR1 MNHEY, CDR2 SVGEGT. Trimming shortened V by 6 bases and J by 10 bases, and 14 bases separated the two germline ends.

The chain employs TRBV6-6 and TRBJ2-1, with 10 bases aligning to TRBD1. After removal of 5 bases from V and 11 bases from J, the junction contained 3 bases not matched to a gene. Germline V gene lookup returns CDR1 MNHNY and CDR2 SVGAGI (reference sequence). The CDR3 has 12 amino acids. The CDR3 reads CASSRTGGQQFF. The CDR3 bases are TGTGCCAGCAGTCGGACAGGGGGTCAGCAGTTCTTC.

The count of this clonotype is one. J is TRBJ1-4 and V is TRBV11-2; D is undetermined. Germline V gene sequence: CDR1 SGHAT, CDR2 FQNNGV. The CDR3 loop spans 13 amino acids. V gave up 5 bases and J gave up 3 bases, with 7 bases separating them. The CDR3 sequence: CASSPRANEKLFF. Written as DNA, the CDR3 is TGTGCCAGCAGCCCCCGGGCTAATGAAAAACTGTTTTTT.

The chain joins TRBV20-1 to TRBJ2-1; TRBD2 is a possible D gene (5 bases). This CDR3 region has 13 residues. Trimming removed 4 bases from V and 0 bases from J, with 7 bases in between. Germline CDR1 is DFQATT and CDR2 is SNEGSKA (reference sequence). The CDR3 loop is CSAMGSSYNEQFF. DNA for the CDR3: TGCAGTGCTATGGGGAGCTCCTACAATGAGCAGTTCTTC.

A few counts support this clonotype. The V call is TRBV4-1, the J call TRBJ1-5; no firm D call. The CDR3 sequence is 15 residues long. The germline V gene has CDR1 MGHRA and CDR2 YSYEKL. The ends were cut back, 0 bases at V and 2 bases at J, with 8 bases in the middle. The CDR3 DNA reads TGCGCCAGCAGCCAAGATCGCGGTCGCAATCAGCCCCAGCATTTT. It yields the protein CASSQDRGRNQPQHF.

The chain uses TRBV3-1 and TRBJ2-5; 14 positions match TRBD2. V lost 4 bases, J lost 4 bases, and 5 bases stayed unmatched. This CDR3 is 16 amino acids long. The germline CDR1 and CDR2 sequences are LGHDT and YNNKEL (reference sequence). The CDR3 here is CASSRSGLAGGETQYF. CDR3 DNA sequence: TGTGCCAGCAGCCGATCCGGACTAGCGGGGGGAGAGACCCAGTACTTC.

CDR3 sequence (DNA): TGCAGTGCTAGAGCAACCTTCCAGAGGAACACCGGGGAGCTGTTTTTT. Its protein product is CSARATFQRNTGELFF. The rearrangement joins TRBV20-1 to TRBJ2-2, with no clear D. Trimming removed 1 base at V and 1 base at J, with 13 bases between. Germline lookup yields CDR1 DFQATT and CDR2 SNEGSKA (reference sequence). The CDR3 runs 16 residues.

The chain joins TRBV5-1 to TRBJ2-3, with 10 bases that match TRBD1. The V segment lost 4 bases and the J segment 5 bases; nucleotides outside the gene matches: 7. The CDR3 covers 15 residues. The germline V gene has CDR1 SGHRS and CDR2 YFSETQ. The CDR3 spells CASSHGQGVGDTQYF. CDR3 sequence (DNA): TGCGCCAGCAGCCACGGACAGGGGGTCGGAGATACGCAGTATTTT.

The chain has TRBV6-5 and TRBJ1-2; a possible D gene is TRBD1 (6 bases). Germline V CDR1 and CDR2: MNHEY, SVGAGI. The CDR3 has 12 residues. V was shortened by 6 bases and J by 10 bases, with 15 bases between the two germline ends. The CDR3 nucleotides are TGTGCCAGCAGGGCCAGGGGATTTGACTACACCTTC. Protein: CASRARGFDYTF.

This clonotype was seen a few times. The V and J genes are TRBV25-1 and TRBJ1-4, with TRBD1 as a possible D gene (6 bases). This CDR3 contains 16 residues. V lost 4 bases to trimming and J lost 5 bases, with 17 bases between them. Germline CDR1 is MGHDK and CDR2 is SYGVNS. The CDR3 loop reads CASSGGGQSLNEKLFF. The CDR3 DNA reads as TGTGCCAGCAGTGGGGGTGGACAGAGCTTAAATGAAAAACTGTTTTTT.

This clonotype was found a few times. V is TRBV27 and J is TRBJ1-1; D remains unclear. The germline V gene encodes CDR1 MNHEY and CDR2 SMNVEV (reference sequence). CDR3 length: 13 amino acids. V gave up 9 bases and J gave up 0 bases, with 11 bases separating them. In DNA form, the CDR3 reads TGTGCCAGTCGGGATGATGTGAACACTGAAGCTTTCTTT. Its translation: CASRDDVNTEAFF.

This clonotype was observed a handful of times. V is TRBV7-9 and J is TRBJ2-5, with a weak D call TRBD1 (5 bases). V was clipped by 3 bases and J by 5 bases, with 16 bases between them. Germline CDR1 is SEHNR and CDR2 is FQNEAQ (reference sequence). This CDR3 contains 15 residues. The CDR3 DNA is TGTGCCAGCAGCTTCGGGTTAGGGGTAATGGAGACCCAGTACTTC. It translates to CASSFGLGVMETQYF.